The 30 T cell receptor beta chains reported below all come from one sample, sequenced in a study of T cell repertoires in aging, cancer and after chemotherapy. TCR beta rearrangements were amplified from peripheral blood genomic DNA. Multiplex touch-down PCR with TRB-A/B primers amplified rearranged V-D-J TRB sequences. TCRdb re-analysed the multiplex PCR reads in MiXCR, keeping a single row per CDR3 protein. Of approximately 9,300 distinct CDR3 sequences in the sample, roughly two fifths were seen once. Specimen: blood. Receptors originate from a human donor in good health.

The rearrangement joins TRBV19 to TRBJ1-2; 9 nucleotides line up with TRBD1. The V gene end was trimmed by 10 bases and the J gene end by 1 base; junction bases not matched to a gene: 10. Germline-derived CDR1 and CDR2 are LNHDA and SQIVND (reference sequence). CDR3 length: 15 residues. The CDR3 DNA reads as TGTGCCACCCGGGACAGGGCTTCATATAACTATGGCTACACCTTC. Translated: CATRDRASYNYGYTF.

About this clonotype: A junction boundary mismatches the germline segment, possibly from a read error. V gene TRBV19 combines with J gene TRBJ1-5, with a tentative D call TRBD1 (5 bases). Looked up from germline, CDR1 is LNHDA and CDR2 is SQIVND (reference sequence). The CDR3 sequence is 15 residues long. CDR3 protein: CAISPGRYSNQPQHF. DNA for the CDR3: TGTGCCATTAGTCCGGGACGGTATAGCAATCAGCCCCAGCATTTT.

This chain uses TRBV30 with TRBJ1-1, with 7 bases lining up with TRBD1. There are 17 residues in the CDR3. V dropped 1 base and J dropped 12; count of bases not matched to a gene: 23. CDR1 is GTSNPN, CDR2 SVGIG, per germline (reference sequence). The CDR3 is CAWSGTGGTVRPRKTFF. The DNA of the CDR3 is TGTGCCTGGAGTGGGACAGGCGGTACTGTAAGACCCAGGAAAACTTTCTTT.

This chain joins TRBV12-3 or TRBV12-4 and TRBJ1-2; D remains unclear. Trimming removed 5 bases from V and 5 bases from J, with 15 bases in between. This CDR3 has 14 residues. The DNA for the CDR3 is TGTGCCAGCAGTCCCGACAAGACGCGTTATGGCTACACCTTC. Amino acids: CASSPDKTRYGYTF.

The chain joins TRBV28 to TRBJ2-3; perhaps TRBD2 as D (7 bases). V lost 2 bases, J lost 0 bases, and 12 bases lay in between. CDR1 is MDHEN, CDR2 SYDVKM, per germline. The CDR3 runs to 16 residues. The CDR3 bases are TGTGCCAGCAGTTTAGCCGGGGGGCCGAGCACAGATACGCAGTATTTT. Translated: CASSLAGGPSTDTQYF.

In this sample, this clonotype turned up once. The chain is built from TRBV25-1 and TRBJ1-1; possibly TRBD1 for D (5 bases). The CDR3 runs 12 residues. Deletions cut 7 bases from V and 1 base from J, with 7 bases between. CDR1 is MGHDK, CDR2 SYGVNS, per germline. CDR3 bases: TGTGCCAGCATGCAGGGGAACACTGAAGCTTTCTTT. It yields the protein CASMQGNTEAFF. The full variable domain, rest sourced from reference TRBV25-1 and TRBJ1-1, is EADIYQTPRYLVIGTGKKITLECSQTMGHDKMYWYQQDPGMELHLIHYSYGVNSTEKGDLSSESTVSRIRTEHFPLTLESARPSHTSQYLCASMQGNTEAFFGQGTRLTVV.

This clonotype has just a few counts. V gene TRBV29-1 combines with J gene TRBJ2-1, with 9 positions matching TRBD2. This CDR3 is 14 amino acids long. V lost 0 bases and J lost 6; bases outside the gene matches: 3. The V gene's germline CDR1 is SQVTM and CDR2 ANQGSEA. The CDR3 coding sequence is TGCAGCGTTGAAGAGCGGGGGGGATCCAATGAGCAGTTCTTC. Translating gives CSVEERGGSNEQFF.

V usage is TRBV24-1 and J usage is TRBJ2-7; maybe TRBD1 (6 bases). The germline CDR1 and CDR2 sequences are KGHDR and SFDVKD. V dropped 4 bases and J dropped 5 bases, with 11 bases sitting between them. The CDR3 has 13 residues. CDR3 nucleotides: TGTGCCACCAGTGACCAGACAGGCAACGAGCAGTACTTC. It is translated as CATSDQTGNEQYF.

Only a few counts were recorded for this clonotype. This chain uses TRBV6-1 with TRBJ1-3, with D perhaps matching TRBD1 (6 bases). Deletions cut 6 bases from V and 3 bases from J, with 9 bases between. In germline, CDR1 is MNHNS, CDR2 SASEGT. The CDR3 has 13 residues. The CDR3 loop is CASSRTDGNTIYF. For the CDR3, the DNA is TGTGCCAGCAGCAGGACAGATGGAAACACCATATATTTT.

This clonotype was recorded a few times. The chain is built from TRBV20-1 and TRBJ1-6; 10 bases are a match to TRBD1. V lost 6 bases and J lost 9; bases outside the gene matches: 11. CDR3 size: 15 residues. In germline, CDR1 is DFQATT, CDR2 SNEGSKA (reference sequence). The CDR3, as DNA: TGCAGTGCGACTCCCGGGACAGGGGTTTCTTCACCCCTCCACTTT. This sequence encodes CSATPGTGVSSPLHF.

This chain uses TRBV19 with TRBJ1-2; 9 bases line up with TRBD1. Germline lookup yields CDR1 LNHDA and CDR2 SQIVND (reference sequence). The junction had 8 bases not matched to a gene; V was cut back by 5 bases and J by 7 bases. The CDR3 length is 14 residues. The chain's CDR3 is CASSGPTGGSGYTF. CDR3 sequence (DNA): TGTGCCAGTAGTGGACCGACAGGGGGTTCTGGCTACACCTTC. The full variable domain, completed using reference TRBV19 and TRBJ1-2, is DGGITQSPKYLFRKEGQNVTLSCEQNLNHDAMYWYRQDPGQGLRLIYYSQIVNDFQKGDIAEGYSVSREKKESFPLTVTSAQKNPTAFYLCASSGPTGGSGYTFGSGTRLTVV.

There are a few counts of this clonotype. The V and J genes are TRBV7-3 and TRBJ1-6; 9 nucleotides agree with TRBD1. Trimming removed 5 bases from V and 7 bases from J; junction bases left unmatched: 3. Germline V CDR1 and CDR2: SGHTA, FQGTGA. The CDR3 sequence is 14 residues long. In DNA form, the CDR3 reads TGTGCCAGCAGCGCGGGACAGGGAAATTCACCCCTCCACTTT. The encoded protein is CASSAGQGNSPLHF.

The sample holds a few counts of this clonotype. The CDR3, as DNA: TGTGCCAGCAGTTTACACAGAAACTATGGCTACACCTTC. The encoded protein is CASSLHRNYGYTF. The chain recombines TRBV12-3 or TRBV12-4 with TRBJ1-2; D unresolved. V was trimmed by 2 bases and J by 2 bases, leaving 6 bases between them. This CDR3 has 13 residues.

The rearrangement joins TRBV11-1 to TRBJ2-6; 8 bases agree with TRBD1. The junction had 7 bases not matched to a gene; V was cut back by 5 bases and J by 4 bases. CDR3 length: 16 residues. Germline-derived CDR1 and CDR2 are SGHAT and FQDESV (reference sequence). CDR3 region: CASSPLRGLGANVLTF. CDR3 in DNA: TGTGCCAGCAGCCCCCTCAGGGGGCTGGGGGCCAACGTCCTGACTTTC.

The sample holds a few counts of this clonotype. The rearrangement uses TRBV30 and TRBJ1-6, with 10 bases fitting TRBD1. This CDR3 has 15 residues. Germline-derived CDR1 and CDR2 are GTSNPN and SVGIG (reference sequence). Trimming at V came to 3 bases and at J to 7 bases, leaving 6 bases not matched to a gene. CDR3 region: CAWRPPGQGNSPLHF. CDR3 DNA sequence: TGTGCCTGGAGGCCTCCGGGACAGGGGAATTCACCCCTCCACTTT.

The genes are TRBV6-4 and TRBJ2-3; TRBD2 might be the D (7 bases). Germline assignment: CDR1 MRHNA and CDR2 SNTAGT. The V and J ends lost 2 bases and 2 bases respectively, with 8 bases between them. This CDR3 region has 14 residues. The CDR3 coding sequence is TGTGCCAGCAGTGACGGGGGGGCCACAGATACGCAGTATTTT. This gives the protein CASSDGGATDTQYF.

This chain joins TRBV7-3 and TRBJ1-6; the D gene is possibly TRBD1 (5 bases). The germline V gene encodes CDR1 SGHTA and CDR2 FQGTGA. CDR3 size: 14 residues. With 2 bases removed from V and 10 bases from J, the gap between germline ends came to 12 bases. Here the CDR3 DNA reads TGTGCCAGCAGCTTAGACAGCCGGTTATCACCCCTCCACTTT. It encodes CASSLDSRLSPLHF.

This clonotype turned up a few times. The V call is TRBV12-3 or TRBV12-4, the J call TRBJ1-6; no definite D call. V was clipped by 7 bases and J by 6 bases, with 7 bases between them. The CDR3 contains 12 residues. This CDR3 is CASTRSNSPLHF. DNA for the CDR3: TGTGCCAGCACCCGCTCTAATTCACCCCTCCACTTT.

In nucleotides, the CDR3 is TGCGCCAGCAGCCCTGGGGGTTGGGATAATTCACCCCTCCACTTT. Protein product: CASSPGGWDNSPLHF. The chain uses TRBV5-1 and TRBJ1-6, with TRBD1 as a possible D gene (5 bases). Germline V lookup: CDR1 SGHRS, CDR2 YFSETQ. Trimming cost V 4 bases and J 5 bases, with 13 bases left between them. This CDR3 spans 15 amino acids.

V gene TRBV5-1 combines with J gene TRBJ2-2; possible D gene TRBD1, 5 bases. Germline loops: CDR1 SGHRS, CDR2 YFSETQ. Trimming took 0 bases from V and 8 from J, leaving 11 bases between them. This CDR3 comprises 14 residues. The DNA of the CDR3 is TGCGCCAGCAGCTTGGTGGGGCGAGGAGGGGAGCTGTTTTTT. Amino acids: CASSLVGRGGELFF. The full variable domain, completed using reference TRBV5-1 and TRBJ2-2, is KAGVTQTPRYLIKTRGQQVTLSCSPISGHRSVSWYQQTPGQGLQFLFEYFSETQRNKGNFPGRFSGRQFSNSRSEMNVSTLELGDSALYLCASSLVGRGGELFFGEGSRLTVL.

V and J are TRBV19 and TRBJ2-3, with D possibly being TRBD1 (6 bases). The ends were cut back, 4 bases at V and 2 bases at J, with 13 bases in the middle. Germline CDR1 LNHDA, CDR2 SQIVND (reference sequence). The CDR3 contains 15 residues. The DNA for the CDR3 is TGTGCCAGTAGTAATAGGGGGAAGTTCACAGATACGCAGTATTTT. Translating it yields CASSNRGKFTDTQYF.

This rearrangement joins TRBV20-1 to TRBJ2-1; a possible D gene is TRBD1 (6 bases). V shed 4 bases and J shed 4 bases, with 14 bases lying between them. Germline values: CDR1 DFQATT, CDR2 SNEGSKA (reference sequence). CDR3 length equals 14 residues. The CDR3 region has the DNA TGCAGTGCTACTGGCCAGGGGCGTTACAATGAGCAGTTCTTC. Protein product: CSATGQGRYNEQFF.

This chain's CDR3 is CSAREDREGTEAFF. CDR3 bases: TGCAGTGCTAGAGAAGACAGGGAGGGTACTGAAGCTTTCTTT. The genes are TRBV20-1 and TRBJ1-1, with 7 positions matching TRBD1. J lost 5 bases, V lost 0 bases, and 6 bases had no gene match. The CDR3 spans 14 residues. Germline loops: CDR1 DFQATT, CDR2 SNEGSKA (reference sequence).

The rearrangement uses TRBV14 and TRBJ1-4; possibly TRBD1 for D (5 bases). With 4 bases removed from V and 0 bases from J, the gap between germline ends came to 9 bases. The CDR3 length is 15 residues. CDR1 is SGHDN, CDR2 FVKESK, per germline. CDR3 nucleotides: TGTGCCAGCAGCCCCGGGACTGCAACTAATGAAAAACTGTTTTTT. It yields the protein CASSPGTATNEKLFF.

The chain couples TRBV20-1 to TRBJ2-4; D possibly corresponds to TRBD1 (5 bases). The germline CDR1 and CDR2 sequences are DFQATT and SNEGSKA (reference sequence). This CDR3 is 12 amino acids long. Trimming stripped 6 bases from V and 8 bases from J, with 14 bases between. CDR3 region: CSAPVRGDIQYF. In DNA, the CDR3 is TGCAGTGCCCCCGTAAGGGGTGACATTCAGTACTTC.

The chain couples TRBV11-2 to TRBJ2-1; D gene unclear. Germline V gene sequence: CDR1 SGHAT, CDR2 FQNNGV. This CDR3 region has 14 residues. V was cut by 1 base and J by 8 bases, with 12 bases left in between. The CDR3 DNA sequence: TGTGCCAGCAGCTTAGGGCTAGGGCCGGATGAGCAGTTCTTC. Protein sequence: CASSLGLGPDEQFF.

This clonotype has only a few counts. The chain links TRBV5-5 to TRBJ1-2; TRBD1 matches at 8 bases. V dropped 2 bases and J dropped 6; count of bases not matched to a gene: 6. Per the germline V gene, CDR1 is SGHKS and CDR2 is YYEKEE (reference sequence). This CDR3 has 14 residues. CDR3 sequence: CASSLGQGRHGYTF. The CDR3 DNA sequence: TGTGCCAGCAGCTTAGGACAGGGACGACATGGCTACACCTTC.

Note on this clonotype: The junction departs from germline at one end; a sequencing error may be responsible. This chain uses TRBV4-1 with TRBJ2-7, with 10 bases lining up with TRBD1. CDR3 length: 17 residues. Germline V gives CDR1 MGHRA, CDR2 YSYEKL. This chain's CDR3 is CASSQEQTGGIFYEQYF. The CDR3 region has the DNA TGTGCCAGCAGCCAAGAGCAGACAGGGGGCATTTTTTACGAGCAGTACTTC.

V gene TRBV10-1 combines with J gene TRBJ1-4; 8 bases line up with TRBD1. The germline V gene has CDR1 WNHNN and CDR2 SYGVQD (reference sequence). V dropped 6 bases and J dropped 9; count of bases not matched to a gene: 9. The CDR3 runs 14 residues. The CDR3 sequence is CASSSTGECKKLFF. CDR3 sequence (DNA): TGCGCCAGCAGCTCGACAGGGGAATGCAAAAAACTGTTTTTT.

This chain uses TRBV5-6 with TRBJ1-6; possible D gene TRBD1, 5 bases. CDR1 is SGHDT, CDR2 YYEEEE, per germline. Trimming took 0 bases from V and 3 from J, leaving 10 bases between them. The CDR3 length is 16 residues. The CDR3: CASSLESGFYNSPLHF. DNA of the CDR3: TGTGCCAGCAGCTTGGAGTCAGGGTTCTATAATTCACCCCTCCACTTT.